This T cell receptor beta chain was captured in a study of control samples from healthy donors and cancer patients. The data were produced by immunoSEQ multiplex PCR, yet TCRdb's version contains in-frame clones alone and is incomplete. This table has about 89,000 clones, about 89% appearing once. This clone was seen just once. The CDR3 runs to 12 residues. Germline V gene sequence: CDR1 SGHAT, CDR2 FQNNGV. V shed 4 bases and J shed 4 bases, with 7 bases lying between them. This receptor was obtained from a man aged 25-45 years in good health. Sequenced sample: blood. This sequence joins TRBV11-2 and TRBJ1-2; the D is unclear. Here the CDR3 reads CASSSIPYGYTF. The CDR3 DNA follows: TGTGCCAGCAGCTCGATTCCCTATGGCTACACCTTC.